This entry features one T cell receptor (beta chain) sequence. This clone's antigen is unknown. No base quality information exists; no much larger clone differs at one position. Germline trimming amounts to 0 bases on V and 5 bases on J, with 7 as the count of junction bases outside the gene matches. CDR1 SQVTM and CDR2 ANQGSEA were looked up in the germline V gene. The CDR3, cysteine through phenylalanine, is 15 amino acids long. Only the CDR3 region is kept as DNA, spanning 45 bases read in frame from base 1. The data were obtained in a study of technical replicates of blood from a handful of donors (dated by TCRdb to the late 2010s). The library was made by the immunoSEQ multiplex PCR assay. What TCRdb holds here is the immuneACCESS table cut down to in-frame rearrangements. Part of the clones is not present; checked against another copy, under half of the missing clones reflect an unresolved V gene, and the others are unexplained. Here the sample has 60,000 or so clones; 85% to 90% occur a single time. The top ten clones comprise 4.5% to 6.5% of the sample.

Sequencing used PBMCs. The chain employs TRBV29-1 and TRBJ2-1, and 7 bases in between align with TRBD1. This clonotype originated in a human donor in good health. Some clones in this sample may be carry-over from other donors' samples. The DNA sequence follows: TGCAGCGTTGAAGATTTTCGGGACAGCAACAATGAGCAGTTCTTC. Its product reads: CSVEDFRDSNNEQFF.